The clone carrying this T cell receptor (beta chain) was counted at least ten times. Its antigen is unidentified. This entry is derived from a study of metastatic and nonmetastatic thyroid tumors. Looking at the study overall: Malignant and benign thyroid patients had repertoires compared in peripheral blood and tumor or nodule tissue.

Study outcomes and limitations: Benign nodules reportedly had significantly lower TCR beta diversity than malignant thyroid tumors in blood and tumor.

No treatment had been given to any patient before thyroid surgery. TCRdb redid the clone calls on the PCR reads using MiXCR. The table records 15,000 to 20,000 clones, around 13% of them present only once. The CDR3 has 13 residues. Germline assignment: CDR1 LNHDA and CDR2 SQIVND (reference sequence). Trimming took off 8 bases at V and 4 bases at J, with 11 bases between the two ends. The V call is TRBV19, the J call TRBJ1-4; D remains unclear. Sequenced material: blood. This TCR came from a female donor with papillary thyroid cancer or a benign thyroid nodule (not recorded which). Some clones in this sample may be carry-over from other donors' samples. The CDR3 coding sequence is TGTGCCAGTTCCCTAGGAGTTAATGAAAAACTGTTTTTT. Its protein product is CASSLGVNEKLFF.